This T cell receptor beta chain was documented in a study of neurological immune-mediated disorders. This clonotype was counted ten times or more. V was pared by 2 bases and J by 4 bases, with 9 bases between. This CDR3 spans 14 amino acids. Germline loops: CDR1 SGHRS, CDR2 YFSETQ. MiXCR was run by TCRdb on the 5' RACE reads, yielding one entry per CDR3 protein. The table records over 55,000 distinct CDR3 sequences, roughly 10% of them present only once. Time point here: longitudinal time-point 2. The sequenced material came from PBMCs. This TCR was recovered from a man aged 25 to 40 in good health. This chain uses TRBV5-1 with TRBJ1-4, with D uncertain. In DNA, the CDR3 is TGCGCCAGCAGCTTTCAGGCGATTAATGAAAAACTGTTTTTT. Its protein is CASSFQAINEKLFF. The entire variable domain, with the rest obtained from reference TRBV5-1 and TRBJ1-4, is as follows: KAGVTQTPRYLIKTRGQQVTLSCSPISGHRSVSWYQQTPGQGLQFLFEYFSETQRNKGNFPGRFSGRQFSNSRSEMNVSTLELGDSALYLCASSFQAINEKLFFGSGTQLSVL.